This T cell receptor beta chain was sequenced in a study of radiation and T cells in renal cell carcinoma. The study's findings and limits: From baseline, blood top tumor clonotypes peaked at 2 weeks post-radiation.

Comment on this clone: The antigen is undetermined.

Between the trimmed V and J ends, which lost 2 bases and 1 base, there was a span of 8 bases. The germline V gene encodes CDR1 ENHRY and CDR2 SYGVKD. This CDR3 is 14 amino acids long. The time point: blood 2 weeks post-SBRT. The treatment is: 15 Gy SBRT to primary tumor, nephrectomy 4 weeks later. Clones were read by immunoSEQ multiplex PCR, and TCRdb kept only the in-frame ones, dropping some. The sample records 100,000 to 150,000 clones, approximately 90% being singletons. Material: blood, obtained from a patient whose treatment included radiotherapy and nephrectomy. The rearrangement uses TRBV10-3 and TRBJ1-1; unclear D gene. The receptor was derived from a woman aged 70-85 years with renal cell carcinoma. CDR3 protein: CAISEAGANTEAFF. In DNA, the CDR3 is TGTGCCATCAGTGAGGCGGGAGCGAACACTGAAGCTTTCTTT.